This section outlines one TCR beta chain sequence together with its context. At one end, the junction sequence differs from germline, possibly due to a read error. This CDR3 is built from 15 residues. Germline V gene data show CDR1 as MGHRA and CDR2 as YSYEKL. Total RNA (approximately 0.5 ug) served as template for TCR beta cDNA synthesis primed by a constant-region primer. Library construction for TCR beta comprised three nested multiplex PCR rounds performed with slightly modified ARM-PCR. Running 10 cycles apiece, the first two PCR rounds relied on TRBV1-TRBV30 forward primers together with a C-beta reverse primer. TCRdb called the multiplex PCR reads again in MiXCR, with one record for every CDR3 protein. The sample carries approximately 190,000 distinct CDR3 sequences, about 82% recorded once. It was from around 18-30 mg of unsorted bulk tissue that RNA and DNA were co-extracted. The patients carried chronic HBV infection and had received no treatment.

The data belong to a study of tumor-infiltrating lymphocytes in primary liver carcinoma. The rearrangement links TRBV4-1 to TRBJ1-2; tentatively, D is TRBD1 (5 bases). The receptor was derived from a man between 40 and 49 years old with primary liver carcinoma and hepatitis B virus infection. Sequencing was done on a sample of tumor tissue from primary liver carcinoma. Written as DNA, the CDR3 is TGCGCCAGCAGCCAAGATGACAGCCCTAATATTGATTACATCTTC. Amino acid sequence: CASSQDDSPNIDYIF.